The table lists the clone carrying this T cell receptor (beta chain) with a count of one. Its antigen is as yet unknown. This entry belongs to a study of blood T cells in healthy people across ages. Study-level findings and limits: In older individuals, TCR beta diversity per million T cells was lower, falling roughly linearly with age. There were more naive CD4+ cells and higher diversity in long-lived donors than in aged donors.

A J-beta primer mix and a sample-barcoded 5' primer were used in a second PCR of roughly 6 to 11 cycles. One entry per CDR3 protein, called by TCRdb with MiXCR from the 5' RACE reads. The sample has 700,000 to 950,000 distinct CDR3 sequences, 58% seen once. The donors, all healthy, were Caucasians living in Russia, aged roughly 6 to 100. Drawn from each donor were around 9.1 milliliters of peripheral blood. In germline, CDR1 is SQVTM, CDR2 ANQGSEA. The CDR3 runs 11 residues. V was trimmed by 7 bases and J by 7 bases, leaving 11 bases between them. This receptor was identified in a young man in good health. The chain links TRBV29-1 to TRBJ2-1, with unresolved D. Sequences were obtained from blood. The CDR3 loop reads CSGVLGNEQFF. CDR3 coding DNA: TGCAGCGGTGTTCTTGGAAATGAGCAGTTCTTC.